This record concerns one T cell receptor (beta chain) sequence. The time point denotes: patch test 2, 6 weeks after DPC sensitization. Noted treatment: therapeutic diphenylcyclopropenone sensitization with weekly scalp DPC. The CDR3 contains 14 residues. Germline CDR1 SGHTA, CDR2 FQGNSA. Trimming stripped 8 bases from V and 4 bases from J, with 14 bases between. This sample stems from a study of human T cells and chemical hapten exposure. TCRdb independently ran MiXCR on the RACE reads; one entry per CDR3 protein. The top ten clones hold roughly 5.4% of a sample with under 450,000 distinct CDR3 sequences, about 6% of them seen once.

The V and J genes are TRBV7-2 and TRBJ2-2; D is unresolved. This receptor was taken from a woman younger than 35 with alopecia areata. Some clones in this sample may be carry-over from other donors' samples. This specimen consisted of whole blood, obtained in connection with sensitization to the hapten diphenylcyclopropenone (DPC). The CDR3 region has the DNA TGTGCCAGCGGGTCAAGCTTGGCCACCGGGGAGCTGTTTTTT. Its protein product is CASGSSLATGELFF.